The 10 T cell receptor beta chains listed next were all sequenced from one sample in a study of CD8+ T cells in alopecia areata. It was cDNA, reverse transcribed from extracted RNA, that served as the sequencing template. Clones were read by immunoSEQ multiplex PCR, and TCRdb kept only the in-frame ones, dropping some. Here the sample spans about 180,000 clones, about 63% being singletons. The specimen comprised CD4+ T cells sorted from blood, sampled at week 0. Every receptor here comes from a human donor with alopecia areata.

This clone was recorded a few times. CDR3: CSVEGEEGYTF. In DNA, the CDR3 is TGCAGCGTTGAAGGAGAAGAGGGCTACACCTTC. The chain couples TRBV29-1 to TRBJ1-2; no firm D call. V gave up 1 base and J gave up 8 bases, with 8 bases separating them. Germline CDR1 reads SQVTM; CDR2 reads ANQGSEA. CDR3 length: 11 amino acids.

A few counts support this clone. The DNA of the CDR3 is TGTGCCTGGAGAGGCCGAACAGATACGCAGTATTTT. It is translated as CAWRGRTDTQYF. The rearrangement joins TRBV30 to TRBJ2-3; unclear D gene. The CDR3 runs 12 residues. Trimming cost V 3 bases and J 3 bases, with 7 bases left between them. The germline CDR1 and CDR2 sequences are GTSNPN and SVGIG (reference sequence).

The chain carries TRBV4-1 and TRBJ2-4, with unresolved D. The CDR3 runs to 15 residues. The V gene lost 1 base and the J gene lost 0 bases, with 7 bases spanning the gap. Germline loops: CDR1 MGHRA, CDR2 YSYEKL. CDR3 sequence: CASSQGEAAKNIQYF. The CDR3 DNA is TGCGCCAGCAGCCAAGGGGAAGCAGCCAAAAACATTCAGTACTTC.

The rearrangement links TRBV5-1 to TRBJ2-7, with D possibly matching TRBD2 (5 bases). The length of the CDR3 is 16 residues. The ends were cut back, 4 bases at V and 6 bases at J, with 23 bases in the middle. From germline, CDR1 is SGHRS and CDR2 YFSETQ. The CDR3 protein is CASSPATARVRGEQYF. CDR3 nucleotide sequence: TGCGCCAGCAGCCCCGCCACGGCTCGGGTACGGGGCGAGCAGTACTTC.

V and J are TRBV7-6 and TRBJ2-1; 9 nucleotides line up with TRBD1. J lost 8 bases, V lost 5 bases, and 4 bases had no gene match. The length of the CDR3 is 13 residues. CDR1 and CDR2 from the germline V gene are SGHVS and FNYEAQ. The CDR3 sequence: CASSRDRVDEQFF. In DNA, the CDR3 is TGTGCCAGCAGCCGGGACAGGGTTGATGAGCAGTTCTTC.

This sequence joins TRBV29-1 and TRBJ1-5; no clear D gene. V dropped 2 bases and J dropped 6 bases, with 11 bases sitting between them. CDR1 and CDR2 from the germline V gene are SQVTM and ANQGSEA. CDR3 length equals 13 residues. This CDR3 is CSVEQAAGQPQHF. The CDR3 bases are TGCAGCGTTGAACAGGCGGCAGGTCAGCCCCAGCATTTT. The full variable domain, rest sourced from reference TRBV29-1 and TRBJ1-5, is SAVISQKPSRDICQRGTSLTIQCQVDSQVTMMFWYRQQPGQSLTLIATANQGSEATYESGFVIDKFPISRPNLTFSTLTVSNMSPEDSSIYLCSVEQAAGQPQHFGDGTRLSIL.

V and J are TRBV9 and TRBJ2-2, with 7 nucleotides matching TRBD1. V gave up 4 bases and J gave up 5 bases; unmatched junction bases: 5. The CDR3 has 14 residues. Germline lookup yields CDR1 SGDLS and CDR2 YYNGEE. CDR3 bases: TGTGCCAGCAGCCCCCGACAGGGAACCGGGGAGCTGTTTTTT. Translation gives CASSPRQGTGELFF.

The chain links TRBV27 to TRBJ1-2; the D gene is possibly TRBD1 (5 bases). Germline lookup yields CDR1 MNHEY and CDR2 SMNVEV (reference sequence). The CDR3 sequence is 14 residues long. Between the trimmed V and J ends, which lost 0 bases and 6 bases, there was a span of 11 bases. The CDR3 reads CASSLSLWGDGYTF. In DNA, the CDR3 is TGTGCCAGCAGTTTATCGTTGTGGGGGGATGGCTACACCTTC.

The rearrangement uses TRBV4-2 and TRBJ2-1; TRBD2 matches 7 bases. The germline V gene encodes CDR1 LGHNA and CDR2 YNFKEQ. This CDR3 has 15 amino acids. Germline trimming cut 4 bases from V and 2 bases from J; bases unmatched to any gene: 5. The CDR3 sequence: CASSPTGTTYNEQFF. CDR3 coding DNA: TGTGCCAGCAGCCCCACTGGGACTACCTACAATGAGCAGTTCTTC.

The genes are TRBV29-1 and TRBJ2-1; 11 bases match TRBD2. V gave up 6 bases and J gave up 6 bases; unmatched junction bases: 19. CDR3 length: 18 amino acids. Germline CDR1 and CDR2: SQVTM and ANQGSEA. CDR3 in amino acids: CSVGTPSGGPKYSNEQFF. CDR3 bases: TGCAGCGTCGGAACCCCTAGCGGGGGGCCTAAATATTCCAATGAGCAGTTCTTC.